One and the same sample provided the 6 T cell receptor beta chains below, sequenced in a study of T cells in localized non-small cell lung cancer. Produced via immunoSEQ multiplex PCR; TCRdb's table is partial and in-frame only. The sample has about 77,000 clones, more than 75% seen once; the top ten hold 20% to 25%. Specimen: peripheral blood, collected before any cancer treatment. The receptors here all came from a woman aged 35-70 years with stage I squamous cell lung carcinoma.

This chain connects TRBV7-9 to TRBJ1-1, with D possibly matching TRBD1 (5 bases). V lost 2 bases and J 5 bases, leaving 15 bases between the germline ends. From germline, CDR1 is SEHNR and CDR2 FQNEAQ (reference sequence). This CDR3 spans 15 amino acids. CDR3 sequence: CASSLTGIWGTEAFF. The CDR3, as DNA: TGTGCCAGCAGCTTAACGGGGATTTGGGGGACTGAAGCTTTCTTT.

This chain uses TRBV5-1 with TRBJ1-2; D possibly corresponds to TRBD1 (6 bases). This CDR3 region has 14 residues. With 2 bases removed from V and 3 bases from J, the gap between germline ends came to 11 bases. CDR1 SGHRS and CDR2 YFSETQ come from the germline V gene. The CDR3 sequence is CASSFQGRDYGYTF. CDR3 nucleotides: TGCGCCAGCAGCTTCCAGGGGCGCGACTATGGCTACACCTTC.

The chain links TRBV30 to TRBJ2-7; 10 bases map to TRBD1. Germline V gene data show CDR1 as GTSNPN and CDR2 as SVGIG (reference sequence). After removal of 3 bases from V and 4 bases from J, the junction contained 6 bases not matched to a gene. CDR3 size: 14 residues. CDR3 in DNA: TGTGCCTGGAGGGGGGACAGGGGCACGTACGAGCAGTACTTC. Protein sequence: CAWRGDRGTYEQYF. The complete variable domain, with remaining parts taken from reference TRBV30 and TRBJ2-7, reads SQTIHQWPATLVQPVGSPLSLECTVEGTSNPNLYWYRQAAGRGLQLLFYSVGIGQISSEVPQNLSASRPQDRQFILSSKKLLLSDSGFYLCAWRGDRGTYEQYFGPGTRLTVT.

This rearrangement joins TRBV5-1 to TRBJ2-2, with D hard to call. CDR3 length equals 14 residues. Germline V CDR1 and CDR2: SGHRS, YFSETQ. The ends were cut back, 7 bases at V and 0 bases at J, with 10 bases in the middle. The chain's CDR3 is CASQALANTGELFF. DNA of the CDR3: TGCGCCAGCCAGGCGCTAGCGAACACCGGGGAGCTGTTTTTT.

This clone was recorded once. V and J are TRBV10-3 and TRBJ1-5; D may be TRBD1 (5 bases). The V end was cut by 4 bases, the J end by 2 bases, with 9 bases between. CDR1 is ENHRY, CDR2 SYGVKD, per germline. This CDR3 is built from 14 residues. This CDR3 is CAISASGRNQPQHF. CDR3 DNA: TGTGCCATCAGTGCCTCAGGGCGCAATCAGCCCCAGCATTTT.

A few counts support this clone. The chain combines TRBV7-9 with TRBJ1-1; 8 bases match TRBD1. Germline V CDR1 and CDR2: SEHNR, FQNEAQ (reference sequence). This CDR3 has 15 amino acids. Unmatched junction bases numbered 8, after V lost 4 bases and J lost 4 bases. CDR3 sequence reads: CASSSSDRGLTEAFF. CDR3 coding DNA: TGTGCCAGCAGCTCTAGCGACAGGGGACTCACTGAAGCTTTCTTT.